These 23 T cell receptor beta chains were all obtained from the same sample, sequenced in a study of tumor-infiltrating T cells and Merkel cell polyomavirus (dated by TCRdb to between 2016 and 2019). Study-wide context: In Merkel cell carcinoma patients, the study investigated CD8+ T cells specific for the Merkel cell polyomavirus KLL epitope.

Libraries were made using the immunoSEQ multiplex PCR assay. In its TCRdb copy, this immuneACCESS table keeps in-frame sequences only and misses some clones. Where compared with another copy, unresolved V genes explain less than half of these, and the others have no known cause. The sample table holds over 20,000 clones, of which 70% to 90% were seen once. Around 2.5% of the sample rests with the top ten. By immunohistochemistry, the tumors of all patients showed robust positive staining for Merkel cell polyomavirus Large T antigen. Sequenced material: lymph node tissue. The receptors here all came from a man aged 50-59 years with Merkel cell carcinoma.

The chain recombines TRBV5-1 with TRBJ2-3; tentatively, D is TRBD2 (6 bases). The CDR3 covers 16 residues. Germline V gene sequence: CDR1 SGHRS, CDR2 YFSETQ. Trimming took 4 bases from V and 2 from J, leaving 17 bases between them. The CDR3 nucleotides are TGCGCCAGCAGCCAACCCGTGGGGGAGGACACAGATACGCAGTATTTT. Amino acid sequence: CASSQPVGEDTDTQYF.

By sample share, this clone is medium-sized. The chain has TRBV13 and TRBJ1-5; 10 bases map to TRBD1. J lost 5 bases, V lost 2 bases, and 6 bases had no gene match. The germline CDR1 and CDR2 sequences are PRHDT and FYEKMQ (reference sequence). The CDR3 extends over 16 amino acids. The CDR3 region has the DNA TGTGCCAGCAGCTTAAAGGGACAGGGGAATTATCAGCCCCAGCATTTT. Translating it yields CASSLKGQGNYQPQHF.

The chain recombines TRBV4-1 with TRBJ2-3; 7 nucleotides match TRBD2. Unmatched junction bases numbered 6, after V lost 5 bases and J lost 1 base. The CDR3 contains 15 residues. Germline CDR1 and CDR2: MGHRA and YSYEKL. For the CDR3, the DNA is TGCGCCAGCAGCGGAAGCGGGGCTCGCACAGATACGCAGTATTTT. It encodes CASSGSGARTDTQYF.

The chain links TRBV7-9 to TRBJ2-5, with D tentatively TRBD2 (6 bases). Germline CDR1 is SEHNR and CDR2 is FQNEAQ (reference sequence). The CDR3 has 13 amino acids. V was pared by 4 bases and J by 5 bases, with 11 bases between. The CDR3 bases are TGTGCCAGCAGCTACGGGGGAGAGGAGACCCAGTACTTC. The encoded protein is CASSYGGEETQYF.

This chain joins TRBV18 and TRBJ1-4; 9 bases line up with TRBD1. Germline CDR1 reads KGHSH; CDR2 reads LQKENI. V lost 4 bases and J lost 7; bases outside the gene matches: 4. The CDR3 is 14 residues long. CDR3 amino acids: CASSREQGAEKLFF. CDR3 nucleotide sequence: TGTGCCAGCTCACGAGAACAGGGGGCTGAAAAACTGTTTTTT. The complete variable domain, with remaining parts taken from reference TRBV18 and TRBJ1-4, reads NAGVMQNPRHLVRRRGQEARLRCSPMKGHSHVYWYRQLPEEGLKFMVYLQKENIIDESGMPKERFSAEFPKEGPSILRIQQVVRGDSAAYFCASSREQGAEKLFFGSGTQLSVL.

In this sample, this clone turned up once. This chain links TRBV27 with TRBJ2-5; no reliable D call. Germline values: CDR1 MNHEY, CDR2 SMNVEV (reference sequence). V shed 0 bases and J shed 4 bases, with 9 bases lying between them. This CDR3 comprises 14 residues. CDR3 nucleotide sequence: TGTGCCAGCAGTTTATCAGCTTTCCGAGAGACCCAGTACTTC. Its protein product is CASSLSAFRETQYF.

This clone was seen only once. The gene calls are TRBV5-5 and TRBJ1-6; D call uncertain. Germline CDR1 and CDR2: SGHKS and YYEKEE (reference sequence). V was trimmed by 0 bases and J by 2 bases, leaving 9 bases between them. This CDR3 is 16 amino acids long. The CDR3 spells CASSLAGGPYNSPLHF. Here the CDR3 DNA reads TGTGCCAGCAGCTTGGCCGGAGGACCCTATAATTCACCCCTCCACTTT. The variable domain in full, with the rest retrieved from reference TRBV5-5 and TRBJ1-6, is DAGVTQSPTHLIKTRGQQVTLRCSPISGHKSVSWYQQVLGQGPQFIFQYYEKEERGRGNFPDRFSARQFPNYSSELNVNALLLGDSALYLCASSLAGGPYNSPLHFGNGTRLTVT.

V and J are TRBV5-6 and TRBJ1-2; 7 bases are a match to TRBD1. There are 16 residues in the CDR3. Per the germline V gene, CDR1 is SGHDT and CDR2 is YYEEEE. The J segment lost 4 bases and the V segment lost 0 bases, leaving 9 bases of the junction unmatched. The CDR3 DNA reads TGTGCCAGCAGCTTGGTAGGGACAGAGGAGGTCTATGGCTACACCTTC. Translation gives CASSLVGTEEVYGYTF.

The chain couples TRBV7-2 to TRBJ2-7; 10 nucleotides agree with TRBD1. The V gene end was trimmed by 1 base and the J gene end by 4 bases; junction bases not matched to a gene: 4. CDR1 is SGHTA, CDR2 FQGNSA, per germline. The CDR3 has 15 residues. This CDR3 reads CASSLEGTGVYEQYF. Written as DNA, the CDR3 is TGTGCCAGCAGCTTAGAGGGGACAGGGGTTTACGAGCAGTACTTC.

This chain connects TRBV4-2 to TRBJ1-2; 9 nucleotides match TRBD1. There are 14 residues in the CDR3. In germline, CDR1 is LGHNA, CDR2 YNFKEQ. With 7 bases clipped from V and 0 bases from J, the junction kept 3 bases outside the gene matches. The CDR3 sequence: CASNDRGSNYGYTF. DNA for the CDR3: TGTGCCAGCAATGACAGGGGGTCTAACTATGGCTACACCTTC.

This clone was seen a single time. The chain couples TRBV28 to TRBJ1-2; 7 bases line up with TRBD1. The V gene's germline CDR1 is MDHEN and CDR2 SYDVKM. The CDR3 length is 14 residues. V shed 3 bases and J 4 bases; nucleotides not matched to a gene: 5. CDR3 loop: CASSLGQILYGYTF. CDR3 nucleotides: TGTGCCAGCAGTTTGGGACAGATCCTCTATGGCTACACCTTC.

The genes are TRBV5-1 and TRBJ2-1, with a tentative D call TRBD1 (5 bases). The V end was cut by 0 bases, the J end by 7 bases, with 11 bases between. CDR3 length equals 14 residues. Germline values: CDR1 SGHRS, CDR2 YFSETQ. For the CDR3, the DNA is TGCGCCAGCAGCTTGGAGTCAGGGCGGAATGAGCAGTTCTTC. Translation: CASSLESGRNEQFF.

This clone was seen a few times. The germline gene is not matched at one end of the junction; a read error may be the cause. This chain joins TRBV5-4 and TRBJ2-7; TRBD2 is a possible D gene (5 bases). This CDR3 contains 11 residues. The germline gives CDR1 SGHNT, CDR2 YYREEE (reference sequence). This chain's CDR3 is CASSLGRRTDF. The DNA of the CDR3 is TGTGCCAGCAGCCTAGGAAGGAGGACTGACTTC.

V and J are TRBV5-1 and TRBJ2-1, with D perhaps TRBD2 (5 bases). V gave up 1 base and J gave up 1 base, with 6 bases separating them. The CDR3 totals 14 residues. Germline loops: CDR1 SGHRS, CDR2 YFSETQ. The CDR3 region has the DNA TGCGCCAGCAGCTTGAGCGGATCCTACAATGAGCAGTTCTTC. It encodes CASSLSGSYNEQFF. Looking up the rest from reference TRBV5-1 and TRBJ2-1 gives the full variable domain: KAGVTQTPRYLIKTRGQQVTLSCSPISGHRSVSWYQQTPGQGLQFLFEYFSETQRNKGNFPGRFSGRQFSNSRSEMNVSTLELGDSALYLCASSLSGSYNEQFFGPGTRLTVL.

This clone was counted a single time. The J gene is TRBJ1-1, the V gene TRBV28; TRBD1 matches 8 bases. The CDR3 contains 18 residues. Unmatched junction bases numbered 13, after V lost 4 bases and J lost 0 bases. CDR1 is MDHEN, CDR2 SYDVKM, per germline. CDR3 region: CASSSYLRWGQVNTEAFF. For the CDR3, the DNA is TGTGCCAGCAGTTCATATCTAAGGTGGGGACAGGTGAACACTGAAGCTTTCTTT.

The chain recombines TRBV29-1 with TRBJ2-1; 10 bases match TRBD2. Losses at the gene ends were 7 bases for V and 2 bases for J; bases not matched to a gene: 5. Looked up from germline, CDR1 is SQVTM and CDR2 is ANQGSEA. This CDR3 contains 14 residues. CDR3 bases: TGCAGCGCGCTCGGGACTAGCGCCTACAATGAGCAGTTCTTC. Translating it yields CSALGTSAYNEQFF.

This chain uses TRBV5-1 with TRBJ1-2, with 7 bases aligning to TRBD1. Germline loops: CDR1 SGHRS, CDR2 YFSETQ. V was pared by 0 bases and J by 5 bases, with 4 bases of the junction left unmatched. This CDR3 comprises 14 residues. The CDR3, as DNA: TGCGCCAGCAGCTTGGAAGGGGGCGTTTATGGCTACACCTTC. It codes for CASSLEGGVYGYTF.

The gene calls are TRBV19 and TRBJ1-2; D is possibly TRBD1 (5 bases). Trimming left V 5 bases short and J 7 bases short, with 17 bases between. The CDR3 runs to 14 residues. Germline loops: CDR1 LNHDA, CDR2 SQIVND (reference sequence). The CDR3 here is CASSFRETSSGYTF. In nucleotides, the CDR3 is TGTGCCAGTAGTTTCAGGGAAACTTCTTCTGGCTACACCTTC.

The rearrangement links TRBV10-3 to TRBJ2-2, with TRBD1 matching 10 bases. The trim removed 11 bases at V and 6 bases at J, leaving 15 bases unmatched. Germline V gene sequence: CDR1 ENHRY, CDR2 SYGVKD. CDR3 length: 16 amino acids. CDR3 in amino acids: CASGFQGTGEPGELFF. The CDR3 DNA reads TGTGCCTCCGGGTTCCAGGGGACAGGGGAGCCCGGGGAGCTGTTTTTT.

The chain links TRBV2 to TRBJ1-3; D remains ambiguous. CDR3 length: 15 residues. Per germline, CDR1 SNHLY and CDR2 FYNNEI. The V end was cut by 7 bases, the J end by 8 bases, with 21 bases between. CDR3 DNA: TGTGCCAGCACCGAATCGGAGGGCTACAAGGACACCATATATTTT. It codes for CASTESEGYKDTIYF.

This clone was detected once. This chain joins TRBV12-5 and TRBJ2-7; possible D gene TRBD1, 6 bases. The germline V gene encodes CDR1 LGHNT and CDR2 FRNRAP. V was shortened by 1 base and J by 8 bases, with 18 bases between the two germline ends. The CDR3 contains 15 residues. This CDR3 reads CASGLGMGAAFKQYF. The DNA for the CDR3 is TGTGCTAGTGGTTTGGGGATGGGGGCCGCCTTCAAGCAGTACTTC.

This chain links TRBV28 with TRBJ2-7; possibly TRBD1 for D (6 bases). CDR1 and CDR2 from the germline V gene are MDHEN and SYDVKM. The CDR3 runs to 13 residues. Trimming removed 5 bases at V and 10 bases at J, with 18 bases between. For the CDR3, the DNA is TGTGCCAGCAGTCCCTTCACCAACAGGGTTCAGTACTTC. Amino acids: CASSPFTNRVQYF.

This clone was picked up one time. The V gene is TRBV6-5, the J gene TRBJ1-3; 9 positions match TRBD1. This CDR3 comprises 15 residues. Unmatched junction bases numbered 4, after V lost 6 bases and J lost 1 base. The germline V gene encodes CDR1 MNHEY and CDR2 SVGAGI. The CDR3 DNA reads TGTGCCAGCAGAACGACAGGGGGATCTGGAAACACCATATATTTT. It specifies CASRTTGGSGNTIYF.